Below, 30 T cell receptor beta chains from the same sample are listed, as sequenced in a study of T cells after posttransplantation cyclophosphamide listed by TCRdb under 2016. The library was generated by the immunoSEQ multiplex PCR assay. TCRdb limited this immuneACCESS table to in-frame rearrangements with V and J called. A share of clones is missing; checked studies link under half to unresolved V genes, and the rest is unexplained. In this sample the table shows 20,000 to 25,000 clones, and no singletons are among them. The ten largest clones take up approximately 4.4% of the sample. Sequenced sample: PBMCs. The receptors were sampled from a woman aged 45-60 years in good health, CMV-negative, and a related stem cell transplant donor.

This clone was seen repeatedly, ten times or more. V and J are TRBV5-1 and TRBJ2-5; TRBD2 aligns across 12 bases. The CDR3 totals 15 residues. After removal of 4 bases from V and 7 bases from J, the junction contained 8 bases not matched to a gene. Germline V lookup: CDR1 SGHRS, CDR2 YFSETQ. The CDR3 here is CASSAGLAGFGTQYF. In nucleotides, the CDR3 is TGCGCCAGCAGCGCCGGACTAGCGGGATTTGGGACCCAGTACTTC.

The table lists this clone with many counts. The V call is TRBV5-1, the J call TRBJ2-3; 10 nucleotides line up with TRBD1. J was trimmed by 2 bases and V by 5 bases; bases with no gene match: 5. The V gene's germline CDR1 is SGHRS and CDR2 YFSETQ. The CDR3 covers 15 residues. The CDR3 nucleotides read TGCGCCAGCAGAACCGGGACAGGGGACACAGATACGCAGTATTTT. Protein product: CASRTGTGDTDTQYF.

This clone came up many times. The chain carries TRBV2 and TRBJ2-3; 10 bases fit TRBD1. The germline V gene has CDR1 SNHLY and CDR2 FYNNEI. Unmatched junction bases numbered 6, after V lost 7 bases and J lost 2 bases. This CDR3 has 15 amino acids. The CDR3: CASKGTGVFTDTQYF. CDR3 coding DNA: TGTGCCAGCAAAGGGACAGGGGTTTTCACAGATACGCAGTATTTT.

This clone was picked up many times. The V gene is TRBV5-1, the J gene TRBJ2-5; 10 bases match TRBD2. The ends lost 3 bases at V and 1 base at J; junction bases unmatched: 6. Per the germline V gene, CDR1 is SGHRS and CDR2 is YFSETQ. The CDR3 covers 16 residues. The CDR3 reads CASSSGLAVLQETQYF. The CDR3 region has the DNA TGCGCCAGCAGCTCCGGACTAGCGGTGCTCCAAGAGACCCAGTACTTC.

This clone has a count of ten or more. This chain uses TRBV6-1 with TRBJ1-1; possible D gene TRBD1, 6 bases. V was pared by 2 bases and J by 4 bases, with 17 bases between. Germline V CDR1 and CDR2: MNHNS, SASEGT. The length of the CDR3 is 16 residues. For the CDR3, the DNA is TGTGCCAGCAGTGAAATACATGGGGGGGCGCGCACTGAAGCTTTCTTT. Protein: CASSEIHGGARTEAFF.

This clone has at least ten counts. This rearrangement joins TRBV5-4 to TRBJ2-1, with D unclear. Germline V lookup: CDR1 SGHNT, CDR2 YYREEE (reference sequence). CDR3 length: 19 amino acids. V lost 0 bases to trimming and J lost 4 bases, with 23 bases between them. The DNA of the CDR3 is TGTGCCAGCAGCTTGGACCCCGCGAAAGGAGTCCTGCGGTACAATGAGCAGTTCTTC. Encoded protein: CASSLDPAKGVLRYNEQFF.

In this sample, this clone turned up many times. J is TRBJ1-1 and V is TRBV25-1; perhaps TRBD1 as D (5 bases). V dropped 6 bases and J dropped 3 bases, with 11 bases sitting between them. The CDR3 has 13 residues. Germline loops: CDR1 MGHDK, CDR2 SYGVNS. The CDR3 region is CASSIDSYTEAFF. DNA for the CDR3: TGTGCCAGCAGCATAGACAGTTACACTGAAGCTTTCTTT.

This clone was seen ten or more times. The chain carries TRBV7-2 and TRBJ1-2, with 10 bases aligning to TRBD1. This CDR3 region has 16 residues. Germline V CDR1 and CDR2: SGHTA, FQGNSA. Losses at the gene ends were 5 bases for V and 4 bases for J; bases not matched to a gene: 10. Here the CDR3 reads CASSNKGTGDFYGYTF. The CDR3 bases are TGTGCCAGCAGCAACAAAGGGACAGGGGATTTCTATGGCTACACCTTC. The whole variable domain, remainder taken from reference TRBV7-2 and TRBJ1-2, is GAGVSQSPSNKVTEKGKDVELRCDPISGHTALYWYRQSLGQGLEFLIYFQGNSAPDKSGLPSDRFSAERTGGSVSTLTIQRTQQEDSAVYLCASSNKGTGDFYGYTFGSGTRLTVV.

This clone was recorded at least ten times. This chain uses TRBV5-5 with TRBJ2-1; 10 positions match TRBD2. CDR1 and CDR2 (germline): SGHKS, YYEKEE (reference sequence). J gave up 0 bases and V 4 bases, and 4 bases lay outside the gene matches. The CDR3 has 16 amino acids. The CDR3 sequence is CASSGGLAASYNEQFF. The CDR3 nucleotides read TGTGCCAGCAGCGGCGGACTAGCGGCCTCCTACAATGAGCAGTTCTTC. Looking up the rest from reference TRBV5-5 and TRBJ2-1 gives the full variable domain: DAGVTQSPTHLIKTRGQQVTLRCSPISGHKSVSWYQQVLGQGPQFIFQYYEKEERGRGNFPDRFSARQFPNYSSELNVNALLLGDSALYLCASSGGLAASYNEQFFGPGTRLTVL.

This clone was counted at least ten times. The gene calls are TRBV11-2 and TRBJ2-5, with D unclear. The CDR3 runs 13 residues. Trimming removed 2 bases from V and 1 base from J, with 5 bases in between. Germline CDR1 and CDR2: SGHAT and FQNNGV. The CDR3 DNA is TGTGCCAGCAGCTTAAACAGCCAAGAGACCCAGTACTTC. It specifies CASSLNSQETQYF.

This clone was seen many times. The chain is built from TRBV5-1 and TRBJ1-6; no reliable D call. The CDR3 contains 15 residues. Trimming pared 4 bases from V and 7 bases from J, leaving 15 bases between. Germline values: CDR1 SGHRS, CDR2 YFSETQ. Here the CDR3 DNA reads TGCGCCAGCAGCATATCCAGCGATGGGAATTCACCCCTCCACTTT. Translated: CASSISSDGNSPLHF. Based on the CDR3 plus reference TRBV5-1 and TRBJ1-6, the full variable domain is KAGVTQTPRYLIKTRGQQVTLSCSPISGHRSVSWYQQTPGQGLQFLFEYFSETQRNKGNFPGRFSGRQFSNSRSEMNVSTLELGDSALYLCASSISSDGNSPLHFGNGTRLTVT.

This clone was seen ten or more times. The V gene is TRBV10-3, the J gene TRBJ2-5; TRBD2 matches at 8 bases. The junction had 5 bases not matched to a gene; V was cut back by 0 bases and J by 2 bases. CDR3 length: 16 residues. Germline V gives CDR1 ENHRY, CDR2 SYGVKD. This CDR3 reads CAISESRGGTQETQYF. The CDR3 nucleotides are TGTGCCATCAGTGAGTCTCGCGGGGGGACACAAGAGACCCAGTACTTC.

This clone was picked up many times. The V and J genes are TRBV7-3 and TRBJ2-3, with 7 bases matching TRBD1. CDR1 and CDR2 (germline): SGHTA, FQGTGA. The V segment lost 5 bases and the J segment 2 bases; nucleotides outside the gene matches: 4. The CDR3 totals 14 residues. This CDR3 reads CASSPGQNTDTQYF. The CDR3 DNA follows: TGTGCCAGCAGCCCGGGACAGAACACAGATACGCAGTATTTT.

This clone was seen ten or more times. The chain couples TRBV7-3 to TRBJ2-1, with 10 bases aligning to TRBD2. The CDR3 is 17 residues long. Germline loops: CDR1 SGHTA, CDR2 FQGTGA. The V gene end was trimmed by 1 base and the J gene end by 0 bases; junction bases not matched to a gene: 3. The DNA of the CDR3 is TGTGCCAGCAGCTTAAATATAGCGGGGGGCTCCTACAATGAGCAGTTCTTC. Protein: CASSLNIAGGSYNEQFF.

This clone was recorded at least ten times. V is TRBV7-3 and J is TRBJ2-1; 13 bases match TRBD2. CDR1 is SGHTA and CDR2 is FQGTGA in the germline V gene. CDR3 length: 16 amino acids. V lost 3 bases, J lost 6 bases, and 5 bases stayed unmatched. This CDR3 is CASSFPRTSGSNEQFF. The CDR3 DNA follows: TGTGCCAGCAGCTTCCCCCGGACTAGCGGGAGCAATGAGCAGTTCTTC. The whole variable domain, filled in from reference TRBV7-3 and TRBJ2-1, reads GAGVSQTPSNKVTEKGKYVELRCDPISGHTALYWYRQSLGQGPEFLIYFQGTGAADDSGLPNDRFFAVRPEGSVSTLKIQRTERGDSAVYLCASSFPRTSGSNEQFFGPGTRLTVL.

This clone occurred many times. The chain is built from TRBV5-4 and TRBJ2-1; D call uncertain. The V gene's germline CDR1 is SGHNT and CDR2 YYREEE (reference sequence). This CDR3 is 12 amino acids long. Trimming left V 7 bases short and J 5 bases short, with 10 bases between. The CDR3 loop reads CASSGLNNEQFF. In nucleotides, the CDR3 is TGTGCCAGCTCTGGGCTTAACAATGAGCAGTTCTTC. The full variable domain, with the rest looked up from reference TRBV5-4 and TRBJ2-1, is ETGVTQSPTHLIKTRGQQVTLRCSSQSGHNTVSWYQQALGQGPQFIFQYYREEENGRGNFPPRFSGLQFPNYSSELNVNALELDDSALYLCASSGLNNEQFFGPGTRLTVL.

This clone was observed at least ten times. The genes are TRBV6-5 and TRBJ1-2; no definite D call. This CDR3 has 13 residues. Looked up from germline, CDR1 is MNHEY and CDR2 is SVGAGI. V lost 0 bases, J lost 6 bases, and 8 bases lay in between. CDR3 region: CASSYSVGNGYTF. The CDR3 nucleotides are TGTGCCAGCAGTTACTCCGTTGGCAATGGCTACACCTTC.

This clone was detected ten times or more. The CDR3 bases are TGTGCTAGTGGTTTAGGGGAAGACAGCAATCAGCCCCAGCATTTT. As protein: CASGLGEDSNQPQHF. V gene TRBV12-5 combines with J gene TRBJ1-5, with D perhaps matching TRBD1 (5 bases). Trimming removed 3 bases at V and 1 base at J, with 10 bases between. This CDR3 region has 15 residues. The germline V gene has CDR1 LGHNT and CDR2 FRNRAP.

This clone was seen at least ten times. This chain joins TRBV28 and TRBJ2-7; 8 positions agree with TRBD2. The CDR3 is made up of 12 amino acids. The V segment lost 7 bases and the J segment 12 bases; nucleotides outside the gene matches: 11. Germline-derived CDR1 and CDR2 are MDHEN and SYDVKM. The CDR3 nucleotides are TGTGCCAGCAACGAAAGGCTAGCGGGCGTGTACTTC. It codes for CASNERLAGVYF.

The V gene is TRBV6-5, the J gene TRBJ1-4; D gene uncertain. Per germline, CDR1 MNHEY and CDR2 SVGAGI. This CDR3 is 14 amino acids long. The V end was cut by 5 bases, the J end by 5 bases, with 12 bases between. CDR3 sequence reads: CASSQPSTNEKLFF. Here the CDR3 DNA reads TGTGCCAGCAGTCAACCGAGTACCAATGAAAAACTGTTTTTT.

At least ten counts were recorded for this clone. The rearrangement joins TRBV6-1 to TRBJ1-4, with TRBD1 matching 8 bases. V shed 8 bases, J shed 8 bases, and the junction held 4 bases outside the gene matches. This CDR3 comprises 12 residues. The germline V gene has CDR1 MNHNS and CDR2 SASEGT. The CDR3 spells CASGQGWEKLFF. In DNA form, the CDR3 reads TGTGCCAGCGGACAGGGTTGGGAAAAACTGTTTTTT.

This clone was detected many times. This rearrangement joins TRBV19 to TRBJ2-1; 7 bases line up with TRBD1. From germline, CDR1 is LNHDA and CDR2 SQIVND (reference sequence). V gave up 4 bases and J gave up 8 bases; unmatched junction bases: 5. The CDR3 spans 13 residues. The DNA for the CDR3 is TGTGCCAGTAGTAGGGACAGACAATATGAGCAGTTCTTC. This codes for CASSRDRQYEQFF.

This clone has at least ten counts. This chain connects TRBV28 to TRBJ2-7; D is perhaps TRBD1 (6 bases). The length of the CDR3 is 14 residues. V was cut by 6 bases and J by 4 bases, with 16 bases left in between. CDR1 is MDHEN, CDR2 SYDVKM, per germline. CDR3 amino acids: CASSGIGRGYEQYF. The CDR3 DNA follows: TGTGCCAGCAGCGGAATTGGCAGGGGTTACGAGCAGTACTTC.

This clone was counted ten times or more. The chain recombines TRBV28 with TRBJ2-3; D possibly corresponds to TRBD2 (6 bases). Germline V gene sequence: CDR1 MDHEN, CDR2 SYDVKM. Trimming took off 10 bases at V and 2 bases at J, with 13 bases between the two ends. The CDR3 has 13 amino acids. The CDR3 loop is CATKRDFTDTQYF. Here the CDR3 DNA reads TGTGCCACCAAACGGGACTTCACAGATACGCAGTATTTT.

This clone was seen repeatedly, ten times or more. The V and J genes are TRBV5-1 and TRBJ2-7, with D possibly matching TRBD1 (6 bases). Trimming pared 1 base from V and 3 bases from J, leaving 11 bases between. Germline lookup yields CDR1 SGHRS and CDR2 YFSETQ. This CDR3 has 14 residues. The DNA of the CDR3 is TGCGCCAGCAGCTTGCAACAGGGCGGCTACGAGCAGTACTTC. This codes for CASSLQQGGYEQYF.

Many counts were recorded for this clone. This chain links TRBV5-6 with TRBJ2-3; 9 nucleotides align to TRBD2. J gave up 5 bases and V 0 bases, and 10 bases lay outside the gene matches. From germline, CDR1 is SGHDT and CDR2 YYEEEE. The CDR3 is 17 residues long. The DNA for the CDR3 is TGTGCCAGCAGCTTGGGGGCGGCGGGAGGGCCGGGAGATACGCAGTATTTT. This encodes CASSLGAAGGPGDTQYF.

This clone was recorded many times. The genes are TRBV7-9 and TRBJ2-2; TRBD1 matches 8 bases. Germline assignment: CDR1 SEHNR and CDR2 FQNEAQ (reference sequence). There are 18 residues in the CDR3. Trimming removed 5 bases from V and 1 base from J; junction bases left unmatched: 12. The CDR3, as DNA: TGTGCCAGCAGCCCCCGGTTGTCAGGGGGCCGGAACACCGGGGAGCTGTTTTTT. Translating gives CASSPRLSGGRNTGELFF.

This clone was seen ten or more times. The V gene is TRBV4-1, the J gene TRBJ1-1; TRBD1 might be the D (5 bases). The CDR3 runs 13 residues. The V end lost 4 bases, the J end lost 7 bases, and 13 bases lay between the germline ends. Looked up from germline, CDR1 is MGHRA and CDR2 is YSYEKL. CDR3 nucleotides: TGCGCCAGCAGCCGAGCGGGGCTTGGTGAAGCTTTCTTT. Translating gives CASSRAGLGEAFF.

In its sample, this clone was seen many times. V and J are TRBV18 and TRBJ2-2; perhaps TRBD1 as D (5 bases). This CDR3 has 15 residues. Looked up from germline, CDR1 is KGHSH and CDR2 is LQKENI. V was shortened by 3 bases and J by 9 bases, with 17 bases between the two germline ends. The CDR3 sequence is CASSPEGVSSRELFF. For the CDR3, the DNA is TGTGCCAGCTCACCTGAAGGGGTCAGTTCCCGGGAGCTGTTTTTT.

This clone was seen many times. The J gene is TRBJ2-3, the V gene TRBV9; D is uncertain. Trimming cost V 5 bases and J 3 bases, with 4 bases left between them. This CDR3 region has 11 residues. Germline V gene lookup returns CDR1 SGDLS and CDR2 YYNGEE. CDR3 sequence reads: CASSRTDTQYF. The CDR3 DNA follows: TGTGCCAGCAGTAGAACAGATACGCAGTATTTT.